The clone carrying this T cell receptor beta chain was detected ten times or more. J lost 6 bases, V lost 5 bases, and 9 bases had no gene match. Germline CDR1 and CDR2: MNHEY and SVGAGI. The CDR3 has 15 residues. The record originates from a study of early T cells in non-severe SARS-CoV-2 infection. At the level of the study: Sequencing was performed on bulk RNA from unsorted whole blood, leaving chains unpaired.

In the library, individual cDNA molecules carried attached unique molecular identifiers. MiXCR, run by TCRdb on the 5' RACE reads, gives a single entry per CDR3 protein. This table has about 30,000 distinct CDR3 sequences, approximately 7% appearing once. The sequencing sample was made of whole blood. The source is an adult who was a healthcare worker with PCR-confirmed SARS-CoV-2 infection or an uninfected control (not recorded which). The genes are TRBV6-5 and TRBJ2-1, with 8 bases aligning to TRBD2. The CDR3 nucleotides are TGTGCCAGCAGTGGTCTAGCGGGTGGGGGCAATGAGCAGTTCTTC. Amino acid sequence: CASSGLAGGGNEQFF.